These 2 T cell receptor beta chains originate from one sample sequenced in a study of blood T cell repertoires in COVID-19. Data came from immunoSEQ multiplex PCR; TCRdb stores just in-frame clones and leaves some out. The data contain some 160,000 clones, 89% of them seen just once; the ten biggest clones take up roughly 2.8%. Sequenced input: peripheral blood. The receptor set was obtained from a man aged 55 to 70 with acute or convalescent COVID-19.

The chain links TRBV9 to TRBJ1-5, with a possible D match to TRBD1 (5 bases). This CDR3 has 15 amino acids. V was trimmed by 3 bases and J by 6 bases, leaving 16 bases between them. Per the germline V gene, CDR1 is SGDLS and CDR2 is YYNGEE. Written as DNA, the CDR3 is TGTGCCAGCAGCGCTAGTGGGGGGATAGGTCAGCCCCAGCATTTT. It translates to CASSASGGIGQPQHF.

This chain joins TRBV11-2 and TRBJ2-1, with no clear D. The CDR3 contains 11 residues. V shed 1 base and J shed 8 bases, with 3 bases lying between them. Germline CDR1 is SGHAT and CDR2 is FQNNGV. CDR3 in DNA: TGTGCCAGCAGCTTAGTAGATGAGCAGTTCTTC. Its protein product is CASSLVDEQFF.